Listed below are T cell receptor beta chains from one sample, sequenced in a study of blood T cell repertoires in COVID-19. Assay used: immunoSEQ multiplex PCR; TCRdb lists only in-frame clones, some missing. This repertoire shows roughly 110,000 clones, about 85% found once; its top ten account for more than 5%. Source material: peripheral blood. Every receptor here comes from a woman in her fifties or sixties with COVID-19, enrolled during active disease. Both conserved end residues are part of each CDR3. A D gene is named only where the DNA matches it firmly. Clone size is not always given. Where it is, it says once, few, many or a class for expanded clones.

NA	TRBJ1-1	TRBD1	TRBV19	TGTGCCAGTAACCCGACAGGGATCACTGAAGCTTTCTTT	CASNPTGITEAFF
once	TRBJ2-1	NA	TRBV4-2	TGTGCCAGCAGCCAAGAGCGGCGAGAGGGTGAGCAGTTCTTC	CASSQERREGEQFF
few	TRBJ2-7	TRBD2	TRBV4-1	TGCGCCAGCAGCCAACTCCCTCCTAGCGGGGGAGTGGCTTTGGCCTACGAGCAGTACTTC	CASSQLPPSGGVALAYEQYF
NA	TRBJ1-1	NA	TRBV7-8	TGTGCCAGCAGCTCGGGCAGGGGAGCTTTCTTT	CASSSGRGAFF
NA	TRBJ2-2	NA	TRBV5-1	TGCGCCAGCAGCTTGGACAGCAACACCGGGGAGCTGTTTTTT	CASSLDSNTGELFF
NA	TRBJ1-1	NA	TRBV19	TGTGCCAGTAGTATCGGGGGGGTTACTGAAGCTTTCTTT	CASSIGGVTEAFF
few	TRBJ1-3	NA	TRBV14	TGTGCCAGCAGCCAATACCTCGACAGCTCTGGAAACACCATATATTTT	CASSQYLDSSGNTIYF
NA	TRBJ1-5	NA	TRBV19	TGTGCCAGTAGTTGGACAGATCAGCCCCAGCATTTT	CASSWTDQPQHF
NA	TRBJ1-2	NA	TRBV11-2	TGTGCCAGCACCCCACAGAACTATGGCTACACCTTC	CASTPQNYGYTF
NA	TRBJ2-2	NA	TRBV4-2	TGTGCCAGCAGCCCCCCCGGACGGGGTAACACCGGGGAGCTGTTTTTT	CASSPPGRGNTGELFF
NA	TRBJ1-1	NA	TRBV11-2	TGTGCCAGCAGTCCGGGGGGGATAGACACTGAAGCTTTCTTT	CASSPGGIDTEAFF